This record concerns one T cell receptor beta chain sequence. PCR amplification relied on 60 Vbeta primers (plus 13 Jbeta primers). Assay used: immunoSEQ multiplex PCR; TCRdb lists only in-frame clones, some missing. Here the sample spans roughly 150,000 clones, approximately 63% being singletons. These data originate in a study of cytomegalovirus exposure and HLA in healthy donors. Healthy bone marrow donors made up the donors. The germline V gene has CDR1 MDHEN and CDR2 SYDVKM. Trimming removed 6 bases at V and 4 bases at J, with 9 bases between. There are 12 residues in the CDR3. V gene TRBV28 combines with J gene TRBJ1-2; D unclear. This TCR was recovered from a woman in her sixties or seventies in good health and CMV-seropositive. Sequencing was done on a sample of PBMCs. For the CDR3, the DNA is TGTGCCAGCAGACCAGGAGGCTATGGCTACACCTTC. This codes for CASRPGGYGYTF.